This TCR beta chain appears in the sequencing data of a study of shared clonotypes between healthy human individuals. Study-wide background: Used for every donor were three CD4 naive, three CD4 memory, two CD8 naive and one CD8 memory plate. General study findings and limits: The sole specimen, blood, was sampled, and tissue repertoires likely differ. Represented genetic and exposure-history diversity was restricted by having few donors.

Assay: immunoSEQ multiplex PCR; the TCRdb copy retains only in-frame clones and omits some. The sample shows 950,000 to 1,300,000 clones, approximately 68% of them seen only once. A note on this clone: What it binds is not known.

CDR1 is SGDLS, CDR2 YYNGEE, per germline. The V segment lost 0 bases and the J segment 5 bases; nucleotides outside the gene matches: 6. CDR3 length: 16 residues. This sequence was found in a man between 18 and 35 years old in good health. The chain has TRBV9 and TRBJ2-2, with 8 bases fitting TRBD1. Sequenced input: memory CD4+ T cells sorted from blood. Subset defined: CD45RA-negative fraction. DNA for the CDR3: TGTGCCAGCAGCGTAGGAGGCAGGGGGCTGACCGGGGAGCTGTTTTTT. Amino acid sequence: CASSVGGRGLTGELFF.